This T cell receptor (beta chain) comes out of a study of CD8 T cells in Susac syndrome. Reverse transcription of roughly 0.5 to 1 ug RNA used random hexamers. Coverage of TCR beta CDR3 amplification by immunoSEQ multiplex PCR extended to 54 Vbeta and 13 Jbeta. TCRdb called the immunoSEQ multiplex PCR reads again in MiXCR, with one record for every CDR3 protein. The table has 150,000 to 190,000 distinct CDR3 sequences, just under 95% seen once. CD8+ and CD4+ blood T cells underwent TCR beta sequencing. Negative isolation was used for CD8+ and CD4+ T cells, and FACS enrichment was applied to TEMRA cells. V dropped 5 bases and J dropped 8 bases, with 10 bases sitting between them. Germline V gene data show CDR1 as MNHEY and CDR2 as SVGEGT. This CDR3 comprises 12 residues.

The sequenced material came from CD8+ T cells from PBMCs. This TCR was sampled from a human donor with multiple sclerosis. The rearrangement links TRBV6-2 or TRBV6-3 to TRBJ2-1; D ambiguous. As DNA, the CDR3 is TGTGCCAGCAGTCTGACGGTAGATGAGCAGTTCTTC. Protein sequence: CASSLTVDEQFF.